The sequence of this T cell receptor (beta chain) was determined in a study of CD8 T cells in ankylosing spondylitis. Germline assignment: CDR1 MDHEN and CDR2 SYDVKM. The ends were cut back, 4 bases at V and 6 bases at J, with 7 bases in the middle. The CDR3 loop spans 12 amino acids. This clonotype was recorded many times. What it binds is not known. TCRdb fed the 5' RACE reads into MiXCR, producing one record per CDR3 protein. The repertoire includes 250,000 to 400,000 distinct CDR3 sequences, more than 9% of them detected once, and about 10% sits in the top ten. Study-level results: Matched ankylosing spondylitis synovial fluid reportedly showed significant enrichment of disease-linked clones. The authors found the disease-linked clones to be CD8+ and relatively rare in peripheral blood.

The sequence was obtained from a female donor with ankylosing spondylitis or in good health (not recorded which). Material: blood, either unsorted or a sorted T cell fraction (not recorded which). The chain joins TRBV28 to TRBJ1-5; D is undetermined. CDR3: CASSSGSQPQHF. The CDR3 DNA reads as TGTGCCAGCAGTTCCGGGAGTCAGCCCCAGCATTTT.